This T cell receptor beta chain was recorded in a study of CXCR3-negative and CXCR3-positive naive CD8 T cells. Overall study: For each library, about 1.5 +/- 0.3 million TRB reads were obtained, roughly 140 million in total. The study, taken as a whole, reports: Both of the naive subsets showed about the same high diversity, but memory CD8+ cells had much less. Naive cells positive for CXCR3 carried more hydrophobic TRB CDR3s than CXCR3-negative ones. Naive subsets displayed similar surface CD5, and TCR strength was inferred from TRB CDR3 properties.

UMI-tagged TRB cDNA libraries were built via 5' RACE. TCRdb re-called the 5' RACE reads and gives one entry per CDR3 protein, without DNA. The sample table sets out fewer than 65,000 distinct CDR3 sequences. Those CD8+ T cells considered naive were CD45RO-CCR7+CD27+CD95-. Comment on this clonotype: Its matching antigen is unknown.

CDR3 size: 16 residues. Per the germline V gene, CDR1 is MDHEN and CDR2 is SYDVKM. The receptor comes from a human donor in good health. Some clones in this sample may be carry-over from other donors' samples. Sequencing used naive CXCR3+ CD8+ T cells from blood. Subset reported: CD45RO-CCR7+CD27+CD95- naive CD8+ T cells expressing CXCR3 (TNR3+). The chain uses TRBV28 and TRBJ2-2; lacking DNA, the TRBD1 call made by TCRdb goes unchecked. The CDR3 region is CASSLSDSRNTGELFF. Looking up the rest from reference TRBV28 and TRBJ2-2 gives the full variable domain: DVKVTQSSRYLVKRTGEKVFLECVQDMDHENMFWYRQDPGLGLRLIYFSYDVKMKEKGDIPEGYSVSREKKERFSLILESASTNQTSMYLCASSLSDSRNTGELFFGEGSRLTVL.